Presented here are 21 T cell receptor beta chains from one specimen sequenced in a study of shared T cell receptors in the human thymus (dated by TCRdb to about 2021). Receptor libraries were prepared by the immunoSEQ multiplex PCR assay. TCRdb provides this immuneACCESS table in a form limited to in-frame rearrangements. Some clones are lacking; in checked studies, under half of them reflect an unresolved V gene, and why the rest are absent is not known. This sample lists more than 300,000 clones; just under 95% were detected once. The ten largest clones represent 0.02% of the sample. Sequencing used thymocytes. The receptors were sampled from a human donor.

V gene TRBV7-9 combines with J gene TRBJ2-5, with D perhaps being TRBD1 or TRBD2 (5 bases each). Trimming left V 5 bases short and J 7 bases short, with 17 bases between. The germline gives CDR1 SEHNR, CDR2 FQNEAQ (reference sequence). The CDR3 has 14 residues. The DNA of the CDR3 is TGTGCCAGCAGCACACACGGGACCAGTTGGACCCAGTACTTC. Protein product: CASSTHGTSWTQYF.

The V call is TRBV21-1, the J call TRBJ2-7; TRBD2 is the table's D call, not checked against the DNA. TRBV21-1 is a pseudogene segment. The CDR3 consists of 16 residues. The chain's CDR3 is CASTWWRGRSRYEQYF. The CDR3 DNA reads TGTGCCAGCACCTGGTGGCGCGGGAGGTCGAGGTACGAGCAGTACTTC.

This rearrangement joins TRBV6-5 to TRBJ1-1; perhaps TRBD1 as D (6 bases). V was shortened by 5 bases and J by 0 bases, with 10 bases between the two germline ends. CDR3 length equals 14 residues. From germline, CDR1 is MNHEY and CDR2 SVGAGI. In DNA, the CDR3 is TGTGCCAGCAGTCACACAGGGATGAACACTGAAGCTTTCTTT. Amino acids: CASSHTGMNTEAFF.

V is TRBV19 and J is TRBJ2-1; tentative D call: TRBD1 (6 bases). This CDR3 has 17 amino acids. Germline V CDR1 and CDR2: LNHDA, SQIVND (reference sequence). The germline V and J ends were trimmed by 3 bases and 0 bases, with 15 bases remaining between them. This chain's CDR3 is CASSIRQGNSSYNEQFF. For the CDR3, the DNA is TGTGCCAGTAGTATCCGGCAGGGGAATAGCTCCTACAATGAGCAGTTCTTC.

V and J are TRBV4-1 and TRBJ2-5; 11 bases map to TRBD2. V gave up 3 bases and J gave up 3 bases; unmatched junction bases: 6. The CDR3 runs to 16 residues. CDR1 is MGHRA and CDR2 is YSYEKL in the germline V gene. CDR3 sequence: CASSHPGTSGKETQYF. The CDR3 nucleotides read TGCGCCAGCAGCCACCCCGGGACTAGCGGAAAAGAGACCCAGTACTTC.

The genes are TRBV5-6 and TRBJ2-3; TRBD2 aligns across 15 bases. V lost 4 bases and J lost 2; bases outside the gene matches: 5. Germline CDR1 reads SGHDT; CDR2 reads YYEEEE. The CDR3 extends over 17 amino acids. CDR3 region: CASSDGTSGRPTDTQYF. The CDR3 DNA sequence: TGTGCCAGCAGCGACGGGACTAGCGGGAGGCCCACAGATACGCAGTATTTT.

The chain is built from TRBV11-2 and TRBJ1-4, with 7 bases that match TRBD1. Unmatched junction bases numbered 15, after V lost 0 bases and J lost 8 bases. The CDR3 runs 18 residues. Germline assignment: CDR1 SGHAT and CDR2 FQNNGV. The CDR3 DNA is TGTGCCAGCAGCTTAGACTCCACCAAGACAGGGCGAGAGGAAAAACTGTTTTTT. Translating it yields CASSLDSTKTGREEKLFF.

This chain's CDR3 is CASSVSRTGNTGELFF. As DNA, the CDR3 is TGTGCCAGCAGTGTATCCAGGACAGGGAACACCGGGGAGCTGTTTTTT. The chain links TRBV6-4 to TRBJ2-2, with 7 bases lining up with TRBD1. The germline CDR1 and CDR2 sequences are MRHNA and SNTAGT. Trimming at V came to 4 bases and at J to 1 base, leaving 6 bases not matched to a gene. This CDR3 spans 16 amino acids.

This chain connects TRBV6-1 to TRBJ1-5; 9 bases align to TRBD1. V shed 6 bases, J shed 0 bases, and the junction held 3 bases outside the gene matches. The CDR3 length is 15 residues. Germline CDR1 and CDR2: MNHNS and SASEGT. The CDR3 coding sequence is TGTGCCAGCAGCGCACAGGGGGCTAGCAATCAGCCCCAGCATTTT. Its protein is CASSAQGASNQPQHF.

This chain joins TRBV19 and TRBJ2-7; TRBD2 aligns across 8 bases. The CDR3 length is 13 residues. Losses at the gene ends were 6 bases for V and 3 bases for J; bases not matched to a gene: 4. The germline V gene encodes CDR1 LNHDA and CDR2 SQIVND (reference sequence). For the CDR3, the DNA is TGTGCCAGTAGCCGGGGGGGACGCTACGAGCAGTACTTC. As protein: CASSRGGRYEQYF. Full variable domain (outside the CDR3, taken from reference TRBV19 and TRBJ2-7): DGGITQSPKYLFRKEGQNVTLSCEQNLNHDAMYWYRQDPGQGLRLIYYSQIVNDFQKGDIAEGYSVSREKKESFPLTVTSAQKNPTAFYLCASSRGGRYEQYFGPGTRLTVT.

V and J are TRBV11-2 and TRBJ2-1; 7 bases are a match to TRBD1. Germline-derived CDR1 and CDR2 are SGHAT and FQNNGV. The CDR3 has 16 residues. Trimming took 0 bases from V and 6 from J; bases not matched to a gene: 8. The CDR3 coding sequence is TGTGCCAGCAGCTTAGAGGTGTCGTCAGGGGGCAATGAGCAGTTCTTC. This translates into CASSLEVSSGGNEQFF. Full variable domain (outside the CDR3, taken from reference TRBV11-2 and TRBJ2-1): EAGVAQSPRYKIIEKRQSVAFWCNPISGHATLYWYQQILGQGPKLLIQFQNNGVVDDSQLPKDRFSAERLKGVDSTLKIQPAKLEDSAVYLCASSLEVSSGGNEQFFGPGTRLTVL.

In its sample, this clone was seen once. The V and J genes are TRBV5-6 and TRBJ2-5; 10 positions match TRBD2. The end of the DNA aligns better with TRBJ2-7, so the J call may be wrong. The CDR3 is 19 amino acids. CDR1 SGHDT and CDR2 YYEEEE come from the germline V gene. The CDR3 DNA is TGTGCCAGCACCACCTTGGTAGCGGGGGGACGCGAAAGCTCCTACGAGCAGTACTTC. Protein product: CASTTLVAGGRESSYEQYF.

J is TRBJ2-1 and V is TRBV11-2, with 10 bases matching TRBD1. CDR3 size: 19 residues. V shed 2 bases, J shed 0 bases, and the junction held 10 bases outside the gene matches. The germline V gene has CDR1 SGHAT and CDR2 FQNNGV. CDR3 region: CASSLLGQGTKSSYNEQFF. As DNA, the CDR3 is TGTGCCAGCAGCTTACTGGGACAGGGGACAAAAAGCTCCTACAATGAGCAGTTCTTC.

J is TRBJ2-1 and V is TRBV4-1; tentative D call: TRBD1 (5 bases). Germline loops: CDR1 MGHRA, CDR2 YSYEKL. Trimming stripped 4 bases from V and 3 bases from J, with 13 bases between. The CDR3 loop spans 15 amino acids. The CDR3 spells CASSPVGPGYNEQFF. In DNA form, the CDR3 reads TGCGCCAGCAGCCCTGTGGGGCCCGGCTACAATGAGCAGTTCTTC.

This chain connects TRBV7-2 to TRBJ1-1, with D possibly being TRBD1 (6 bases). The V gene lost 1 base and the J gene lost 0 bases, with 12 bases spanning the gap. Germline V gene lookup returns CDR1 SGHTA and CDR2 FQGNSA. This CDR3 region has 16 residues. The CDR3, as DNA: TGTGCCAGCAGCTTAGATCAGGGGCGGATGAACACTGAAGCTTTCTTT. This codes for CASSLDQGRMNTEAFF.

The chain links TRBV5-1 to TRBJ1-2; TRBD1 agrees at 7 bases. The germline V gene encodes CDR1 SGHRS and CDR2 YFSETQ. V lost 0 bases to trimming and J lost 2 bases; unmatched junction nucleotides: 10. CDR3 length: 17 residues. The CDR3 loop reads CASSLGLDRVENYGYTF. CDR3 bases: TGCGCCAGCAGCTTGGGGTTAGACAGGGTAGAGAACTATGGCTACACCTTC.

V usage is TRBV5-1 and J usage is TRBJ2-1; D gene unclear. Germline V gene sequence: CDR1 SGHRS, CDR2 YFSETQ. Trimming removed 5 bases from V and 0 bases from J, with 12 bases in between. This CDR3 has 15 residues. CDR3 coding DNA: TGCGCCAGCAGACCCGGCCTTAGCTCCTACAATGAGCAGTTCTTC. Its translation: CASRPGLSSYNEQFF.

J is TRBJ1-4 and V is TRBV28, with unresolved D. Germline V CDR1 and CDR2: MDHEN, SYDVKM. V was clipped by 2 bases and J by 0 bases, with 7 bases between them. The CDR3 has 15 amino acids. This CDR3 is CASSLQFTTNEKLFF. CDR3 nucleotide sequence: TGTGCCAGCAGTTTACAGTTCACAACTAATGAAAAACTGTTTTTT. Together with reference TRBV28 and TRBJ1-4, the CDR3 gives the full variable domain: DVKVTQSSRYLVKRTGEKVFLECVQDMDHENMFWYRQDPGLGLRLIYFSYDVKMKEKGDIPEGYSVSREKKERFSLILESASTNQTSMYLCASSLQFTTNEKLFFGSGTQLSVL.

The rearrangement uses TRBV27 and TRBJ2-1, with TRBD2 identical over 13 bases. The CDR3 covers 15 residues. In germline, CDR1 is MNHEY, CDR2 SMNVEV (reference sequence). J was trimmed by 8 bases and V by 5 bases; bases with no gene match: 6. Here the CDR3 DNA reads TGTGCCAGCAGTCGCGGACTAGCGGGAGTTGATGAGCAGTTCTTC. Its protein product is CASSRGLAGVDEQFF.

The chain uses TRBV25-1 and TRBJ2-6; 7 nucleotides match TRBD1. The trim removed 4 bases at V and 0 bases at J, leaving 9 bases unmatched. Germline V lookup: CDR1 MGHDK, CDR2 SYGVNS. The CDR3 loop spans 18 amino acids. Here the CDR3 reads CASSARDSTLSGANVLTF. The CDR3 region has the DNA TGTGCCAGCAGTGCCCGGGACAGTACCCTCTCTGGGGCCAACGTCCTGACTTTC.

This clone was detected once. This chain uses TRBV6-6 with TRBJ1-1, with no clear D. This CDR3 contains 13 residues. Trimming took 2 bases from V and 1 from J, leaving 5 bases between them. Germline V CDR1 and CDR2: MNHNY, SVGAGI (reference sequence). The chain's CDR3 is CASSYGQNTEAFF. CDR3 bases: TGTGCCAGCAGTTACGGTCAGAACACTGAAGCTTTCTTT.